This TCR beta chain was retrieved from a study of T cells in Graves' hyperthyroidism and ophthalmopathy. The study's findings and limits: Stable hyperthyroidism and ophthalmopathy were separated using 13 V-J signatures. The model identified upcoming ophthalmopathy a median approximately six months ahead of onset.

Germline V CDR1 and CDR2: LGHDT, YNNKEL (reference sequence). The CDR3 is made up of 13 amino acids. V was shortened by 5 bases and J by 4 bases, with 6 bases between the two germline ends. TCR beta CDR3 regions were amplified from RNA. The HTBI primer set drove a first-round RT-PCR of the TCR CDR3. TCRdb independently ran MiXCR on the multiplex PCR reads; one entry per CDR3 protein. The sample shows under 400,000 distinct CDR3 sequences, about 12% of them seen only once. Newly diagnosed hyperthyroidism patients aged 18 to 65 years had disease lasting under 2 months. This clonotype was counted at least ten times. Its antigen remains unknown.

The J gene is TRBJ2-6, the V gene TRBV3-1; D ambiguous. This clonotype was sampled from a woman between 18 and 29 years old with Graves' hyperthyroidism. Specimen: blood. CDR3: CASSYMGANVLTF. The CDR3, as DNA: TGTGCCAGCAGCTATATGGGGGCCAACGTCCTGACTTTC.